The 7 T cell receptor beta chains below all came from one sample that was sequenced in a study of CD8 T cells in ankylosing spondylitis (dated by TCRdb to between 2016 and 2019). The library came from 5' RACE. This sample was sequenced with an Illumina HiSeq 2500. The public reads were run again by TCRdb, first through fastp at Q25 and then through MiXCR, and only productive beta chains were kept. Entries that share a CDR3 protein sequence are merged under the most common genes and DNA. This sample has nearly 350,000 distinct CDR3 sequences in its table, and roughly 14% of those were observed once. The ten largest clones add up to roughly 0.99% of the sample. The sample comprised blood, either unsorted or a sorted T cell fraction (not recorded which). The source of these receptors is a male donor with ankylosing spondylitis or in good health (not recorded which).

This clonotype was recorded a few times. The chain joins TRBV12-3 or TRBV12-4 to TRBJ2-1; 7 bases are shared with TRBD1. Germline trimming cut 3 bases from V and 7 bases from J; bases unmatched to any gene: 6. The CDR3 contains 14 residues. The CDR3 coding sequence is TGTGCCAGCAGTTTTGGCGTCAGGGGGAATGAGCAGTTCTTC. Translating it yields CASSFGVRGNEQFF.

This clonotype turned up a few times. The chain carries TRBV7-8 and TRBJ2-3, with D tentatively TRBD1 or TRBD2 (5 bases each). Germline V gene lookup returns CDR1 SGHVS and CDR2 FQNEAQ. The CDR3 runs 18 residues. V lost 5 bases and J 1 base, leaving 22 bases between the germline ends. CDR3 coding DNA: TGTGCCAGCAGCCGCGCCGAGGGGAAACGGGTAGGCACAGATACGCAGTATTTT. Amino acids: CASSRAEGKRVGTDTQYF. Complete variable domain (other parts from reference TRBV7-8 and TRBJ2-3): GAGVSQSPRYKVAKRGQDVALRCDPISGHVSLFWYQQALGQGPEFLTYFQNEAQLDKSGLPSDRFFAERPEGSVSTLKIQRTQQEDSAVYLCASSRAEGKRVGTDTQYFGPGTRLTVL.

This clonotype was seen ten or more times. V and J are TRBV5-1 and TRBJ1-4; D remains ambiguous. This CDR3 spans 14 amino acids. Per the germline V gene, CDR1 is SGHRS and CDR2 is YFSETQ. V was cut by 5 bases and J by 0 bases, with 8 bases left in between. CDR3 coding DNA: TGCGCCAGCAGGAGGACGGCAACTAATGAAAAACTGTTTTTT. Amino acid sequence: CASRRTATNEKLFF.

At least ten counts were recorded for this clonotype. This chain uses TRBV12-3 or TRBV12-4 with TRBJ2-5; unclear D gene. With 6 bases removed from V and 0 bases from J, the gap between germline ends came to 17 bases. This CDR3 has 16 amino acids. CDR3 nucleotides: TGTGCCAGCAGCTCCTTCGGTCCCCGGTACCAAGAGACCCAGTACTTC. Protein product: CASSSFGPRYQETQYF.

The rearrangement uses TRBV11-1 and TRBJ1-1; D gene unclear. CDR3 size: 13 residues. The germline V gene has CDR1 SGHAT and CDR2 FQDESV (reference sequence). The ends were cut back, 1 base at V and 5 bases at J, with 8 bases in the middle. The CDR3: CASSLVRETEAFF. For the CDR3, the DNA is TGTGCCAGCAGCTTAGTAAGGGAAACTGAAGCTTTCTTT. The full variable domain, in which reference TRBV11-1 and TRBJ1-1 provide the parts outside the CDR3, is EAEVAQSPRYKITEKSQAVAFWCDPISGHATLYWYRQILGQGPELLVQFQDESVVDDSQLPKDRFSAERLKGVDSTLKIQPAELGDSAMYLCASSLVRETEAFFGQGTRLTVV.

This sequence joins TRBV6-5 and TRBJ2-1; 11 bases agree with TRBD2. Germline CDR1 MNHEY, CDR2 SVGAGI. The CDR3 has 17 residues. The V and J ends lost 0 bases and 7 bases, in that order; junction bases with no gene match: 8. The CDR3 DNA reads TGTGCCAGCAGTTACTCGACTAGCGGGGAGTTCATGAATGAGCAGTTCTTC. Translated, it gives CASSYSTSGEFMNEQFF.

The gene calls are TRBV2 and TRBJ2-2, with a weak D call TRBD2 (5 bases). Germline V gives CDR1 SNHLY, CDR2 FYNNEI. The length of the CDR3 is 14 residues. Trimming stripped 6 bases from V and 7 bases from J, with 15 bases between. CDR3 residues: CASSGNGVGGELFF. The DNA of the CDR3 is TGTGCCAGCAGCGGGAACGGGGTCGGCGGGGAGCTGTTTTTT.